The TCR beta chain described here comes from a study of Graves' ophthalmopathy and Graves' hyperthyroidism. Findings and caveats of the study: Using 13 signatures, a model distinguished ophthalmopathy from stable hyperthyroidism, reaching 87.88% sensitivity and roughly 80% specificity.

About this clonotype: Its antigen is still unknown.

CDR3 regions of TCR beta were amplified from RNA transcripts. The library came from an HTBI-primed first-round RT-PCR and a second-round multiplex PCR. TCRdb reprocessed the multiplex PCR reads via MiXCR and lists one record per CDR3 protein. The sample has 650,000 to 800,000 distinct CDR3 sequences, about 40% seen once. Trimming took off 6 bases at V and 7 bases at J, with 15 bases between the two ends. The CDR3 is made up of 13 amino acids. Germline V gives CDR1 LNHDA, CDR2 SQIVND (reference sequence). Sequences were obtained from peripheral blood. The chain recombines TRBV19 with TRBJ1-2, with D perhaps matching TRBD1 (5 bases). The TCR originated in an adult man with Graves' ophthalmopathy. CDR3 sequence reads: CASSPTDIGGYTF. In DNA, the CDR3 is TGTGCCAGTAGCCCGACAGATATTGGTGGCTACACCTTC.